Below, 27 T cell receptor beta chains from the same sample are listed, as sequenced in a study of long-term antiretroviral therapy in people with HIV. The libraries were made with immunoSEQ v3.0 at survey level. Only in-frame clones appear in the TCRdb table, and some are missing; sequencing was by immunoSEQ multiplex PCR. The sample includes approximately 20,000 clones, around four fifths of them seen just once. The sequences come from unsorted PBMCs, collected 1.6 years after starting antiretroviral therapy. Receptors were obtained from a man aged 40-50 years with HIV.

CDR3 amino acids: CASSQVTQGPYGYTF. The CDR3 DNA is TGTGCCAGCAGCCAAGTAACCCAGGGACCCTATGGCTACACCTTC. V and J are TRBV4-2 and TRBJ1-2; D is perhaps TRBD1 (5 bases). V dropped 1 base and J dropped 4 bases, with 13 bases sitting between them. Per the germline V gene, CDR1 is LGHNA and CDR2 is YNFKEQ. There are 15 residues in the CDR3.

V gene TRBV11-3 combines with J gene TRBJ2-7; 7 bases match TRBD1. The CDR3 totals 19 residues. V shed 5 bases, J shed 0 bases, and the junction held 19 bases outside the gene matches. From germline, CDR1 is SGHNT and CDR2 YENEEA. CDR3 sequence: CASSATRPGQTIFSYEQYF. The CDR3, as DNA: TGTGCCAGCAGCGCAACCCGACCGGGACAGACAATATTCTCCTACGAGCAGTACTTC.

The CDR3 DNA sequence: TGTGCCAGCAGTCCGGTGCAGGGGGCTGGGTCCTACGAGCAGTACTTC. Translation gives CASSPVQGAGSYEQYF. V usage is TRBV7-9 and J usage is TRBJ2-7; TRBD1 matches at 8 bases. This CDR3 has 16 residues. J lost 1 base, V lost 6 bases, and 11 bases had no gene match. In germline, CDR1 is SEHNR, CDR2 FQNEAQ (reference sequence).

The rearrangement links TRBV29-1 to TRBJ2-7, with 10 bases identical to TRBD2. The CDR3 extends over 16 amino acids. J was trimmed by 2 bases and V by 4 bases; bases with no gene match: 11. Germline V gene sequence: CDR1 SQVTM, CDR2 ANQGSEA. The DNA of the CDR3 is TGCAGCGTTGGAGCCGGGCTAGCGGGGGTTCCCTACGAGCAGTACTTC. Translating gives CSVGAGLAGVPYEQYF.

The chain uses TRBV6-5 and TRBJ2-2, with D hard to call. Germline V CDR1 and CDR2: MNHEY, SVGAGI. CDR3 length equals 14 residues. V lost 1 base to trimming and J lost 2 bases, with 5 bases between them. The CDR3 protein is CASSYWENTGELFF. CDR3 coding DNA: TGTGCCAGCAGTTACTGGGAAAACACCGGGGAGCTGTTTTTT.

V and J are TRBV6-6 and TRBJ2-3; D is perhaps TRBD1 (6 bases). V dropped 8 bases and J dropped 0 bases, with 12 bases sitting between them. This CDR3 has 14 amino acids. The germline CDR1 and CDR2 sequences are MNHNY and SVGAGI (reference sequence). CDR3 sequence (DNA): TGTGCCAGCCAATATAGGGGGAGCACAGATACGCAGTATTTT. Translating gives CASQYRGSTDTQYF.

DNA of the CDR3: TGCGCCAGCAGCTACGCCGGACAGGGAAGGGGTGAAAAACTGTTTTTT. Protein sequence: CASSYAGQGRGEKLFF. The chain couples TRBV5-1 to TRBJ1-4; TRBD1 aligns across 8 bases. The CDR3 covers 16 residues. Trimming took 3 bases from V and 7 from J; bases not matched to a gene: 11. Germline CDR1 reads SGHRS; CDR2 reads YFSETQ.

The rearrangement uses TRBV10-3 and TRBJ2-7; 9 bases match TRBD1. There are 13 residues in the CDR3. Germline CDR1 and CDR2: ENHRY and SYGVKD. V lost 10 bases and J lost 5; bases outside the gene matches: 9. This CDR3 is CATVGQGSDEQYF. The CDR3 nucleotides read TGTGCCACCGTAGGACAGGGGAGTGACGAGCAGTACTTC.

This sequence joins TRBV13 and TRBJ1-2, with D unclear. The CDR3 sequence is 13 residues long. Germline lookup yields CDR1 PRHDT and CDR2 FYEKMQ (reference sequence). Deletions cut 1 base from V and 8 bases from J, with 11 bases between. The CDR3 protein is CASSLEGLGGYTF. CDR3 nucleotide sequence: TGTGCCAGCAGCTTAGAAGGGTTAGGGGGCTACACCTTC.

CDR3 bases: TGTGCCAGCTCACCAATGGATGTAGAGACCCAGTACTTC. Its protein product is CASSPMDVETQYF. V is TRBV18 and J is TRBJ2-5; the D is unclear. The CDR3 loop spans 13 amino acids. Germline V CDR1 and CDR2: KGHSH, LQKENI. V was clipped by 2 bases and J by 4 bases, with 8 bases between them.

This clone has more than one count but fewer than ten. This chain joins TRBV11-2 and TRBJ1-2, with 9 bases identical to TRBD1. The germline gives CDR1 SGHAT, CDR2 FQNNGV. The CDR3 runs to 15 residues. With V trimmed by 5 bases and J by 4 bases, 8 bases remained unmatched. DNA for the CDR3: TGTGCCAGCAGCCAGGGACAGGGTGACGCCTATGGCTACACCTTC. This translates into CASSQGQGDAYGYTF.

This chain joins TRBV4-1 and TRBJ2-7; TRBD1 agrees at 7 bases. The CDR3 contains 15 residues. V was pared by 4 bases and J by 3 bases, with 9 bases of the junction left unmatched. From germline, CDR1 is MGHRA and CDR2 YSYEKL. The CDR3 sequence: CASSPRTGASYEQYF. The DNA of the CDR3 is TGCGCCAGCAGCCCCCGGACAGGTGCAAGCTACGAGCAGTACTTC.

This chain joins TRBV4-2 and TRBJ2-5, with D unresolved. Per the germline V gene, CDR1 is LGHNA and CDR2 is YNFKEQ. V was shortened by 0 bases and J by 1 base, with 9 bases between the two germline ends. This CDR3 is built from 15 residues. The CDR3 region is CASSQDHTPQETQYF. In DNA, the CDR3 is TGTGCCAGCAGCCAAGATCACACTCCCCAAGAGACCCAGTACTTC.

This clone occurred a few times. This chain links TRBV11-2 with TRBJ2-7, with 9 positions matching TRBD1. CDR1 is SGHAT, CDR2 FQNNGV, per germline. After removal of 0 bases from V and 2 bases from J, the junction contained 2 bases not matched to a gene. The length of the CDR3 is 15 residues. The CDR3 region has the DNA TGTGCCAGCAGCTTAGAACAGGGGGCCACCTACGAGCAGTACTTC. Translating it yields CASSLEQGATYEQYF.

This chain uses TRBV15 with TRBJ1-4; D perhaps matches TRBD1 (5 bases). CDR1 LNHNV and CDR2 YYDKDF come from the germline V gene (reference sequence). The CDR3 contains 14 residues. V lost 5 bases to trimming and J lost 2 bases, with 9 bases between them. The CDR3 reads CATSAGWTNEKLFF. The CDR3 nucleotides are TGTGCCACCAGCGCAGGGTGGACTAATGAAAAACTGTTTTTT.

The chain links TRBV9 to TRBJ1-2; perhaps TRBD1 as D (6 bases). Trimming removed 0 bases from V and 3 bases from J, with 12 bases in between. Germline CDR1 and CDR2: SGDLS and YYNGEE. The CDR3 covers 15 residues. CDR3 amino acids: CASSVGGGSDYGYTF. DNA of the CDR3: TGTGCCAGCAGCGTAGGGGGGGGCTCGGACTATGGCTACACCTTC.

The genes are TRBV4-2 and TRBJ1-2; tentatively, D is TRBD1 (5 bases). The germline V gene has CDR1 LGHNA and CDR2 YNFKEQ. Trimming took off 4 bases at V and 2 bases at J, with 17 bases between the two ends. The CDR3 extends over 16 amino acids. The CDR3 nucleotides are TGTGCCAGCAGCCCTTATAAATATGGGGGGAACTATGGCTACACCTTC. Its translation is CASSPYKYGGNYGYTF.

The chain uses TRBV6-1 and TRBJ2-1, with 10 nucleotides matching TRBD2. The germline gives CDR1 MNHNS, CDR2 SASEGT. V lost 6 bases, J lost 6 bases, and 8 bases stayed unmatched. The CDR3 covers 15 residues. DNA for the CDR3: TGTGCCAGCAGCTCTCGCTCTAGCGGGAGCAATGAGCAGTTCTTC. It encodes CASSSRSSGSNEQFF.

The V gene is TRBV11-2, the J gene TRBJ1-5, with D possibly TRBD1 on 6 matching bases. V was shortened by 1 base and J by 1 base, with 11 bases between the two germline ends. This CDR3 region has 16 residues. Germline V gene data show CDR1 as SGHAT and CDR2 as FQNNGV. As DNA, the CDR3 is TGTGCCAGCAGCTTAGGGGGACAAATGAGCAATCAGCCCCAGCATTTT. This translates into CASSLGGQMSNQPQHF.

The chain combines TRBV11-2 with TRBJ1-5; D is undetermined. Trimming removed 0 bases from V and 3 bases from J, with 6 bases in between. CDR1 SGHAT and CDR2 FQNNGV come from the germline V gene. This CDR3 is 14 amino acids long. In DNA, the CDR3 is TGTGCCAGCAGCTTAGAGGGGTCCAATCAGCCCCAGCATTTT. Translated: CASSLEGSNQPQHF.

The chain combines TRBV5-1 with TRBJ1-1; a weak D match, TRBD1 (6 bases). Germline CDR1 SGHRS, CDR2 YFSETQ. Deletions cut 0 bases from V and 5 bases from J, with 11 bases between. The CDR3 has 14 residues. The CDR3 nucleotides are TGCGCCAGCAGCTTGGACAGGGCGAGGACTGAAGCTTTCTTT. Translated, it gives CASSLDRARTEAFF. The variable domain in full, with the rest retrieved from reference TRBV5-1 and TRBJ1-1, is KAGVTQTPRYLIKTRGQQVTLSCSPISGHRSVSWYQQTPGQGLQFLFEYFSETQRNKGNFPGRFSGRQFSNSRSEMNVSTLELGDSALYLCASSLDRARTEAFFGQGTRLTVV.

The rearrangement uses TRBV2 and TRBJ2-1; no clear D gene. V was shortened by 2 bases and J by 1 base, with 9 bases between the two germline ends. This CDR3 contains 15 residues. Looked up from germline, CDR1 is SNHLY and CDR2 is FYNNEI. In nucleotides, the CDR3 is TGTGCCAGCAGTGAAAACATGGGATCCTACAATGAGCAGTTCTTC. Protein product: CASSENMGSYNEQFF. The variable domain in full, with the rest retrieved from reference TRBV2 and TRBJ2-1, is EPEVTQTPSHQVTQMGQEVILRCVPISNHLYFYWYRQILGQKVEFLVSFYNNEISEKSEIFDDQFSVERPDGSNFTLKIRSTKLEDSAMYFCASSENMGSYNEQFFGPGTRLTVL.

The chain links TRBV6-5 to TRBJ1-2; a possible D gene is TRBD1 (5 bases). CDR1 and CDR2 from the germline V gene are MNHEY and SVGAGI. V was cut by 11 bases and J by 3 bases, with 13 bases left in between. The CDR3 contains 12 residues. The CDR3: CACGAPDYGYTF. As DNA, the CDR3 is TGTGCCTGTGGGGCGCCGGACTATGGCTACACCTTC.

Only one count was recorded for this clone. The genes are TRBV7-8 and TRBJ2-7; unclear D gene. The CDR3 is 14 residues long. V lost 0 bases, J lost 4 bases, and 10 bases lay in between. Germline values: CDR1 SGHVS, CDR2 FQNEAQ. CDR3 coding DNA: TGTGCCAGCAGCTTAGCGTTTAGTGGTTACGAGCAGTACTTC. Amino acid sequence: CASSLAFSGYEQYF.

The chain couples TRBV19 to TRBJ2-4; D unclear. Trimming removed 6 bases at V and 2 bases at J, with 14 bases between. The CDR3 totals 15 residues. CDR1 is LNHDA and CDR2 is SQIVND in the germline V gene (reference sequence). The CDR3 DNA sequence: TGTGCCAGTAGACCCCGCGGTAAAACCAAAAACATTCAGTACTTC. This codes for CASRPRGKTKNIQYF.

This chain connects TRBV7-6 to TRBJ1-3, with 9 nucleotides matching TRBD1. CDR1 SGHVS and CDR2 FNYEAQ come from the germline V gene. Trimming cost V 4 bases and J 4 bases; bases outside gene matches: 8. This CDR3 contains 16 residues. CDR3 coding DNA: TGTGCCAGCAGCTACGGGACAGGGTCGTCAGGAAACACCATATATTTT. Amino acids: CASSYGTGSSGNTIYF.

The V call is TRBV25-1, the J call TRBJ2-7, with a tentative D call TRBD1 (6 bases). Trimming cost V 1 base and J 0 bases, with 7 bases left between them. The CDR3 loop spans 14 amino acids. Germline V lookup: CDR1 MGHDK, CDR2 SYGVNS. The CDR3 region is CASSESGVSYEQYF. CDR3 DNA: TGTGCCAGCAGTGAATCAGGGGTCTCCTACGAGCAGTACTTC.